The 24 T cell receptor beta chains listed next were all sequenced from one sample in a study of blood T cell repertoires in COVID-19. Assay: immunoSEQ multiplex PCR; the TCRdb copy retains only in-frame clones and omits some. The sample shows about 350,000 clones, approximately 90% of them seen only once. Sequenced input: peripheral blood. The receptors here all came from a woman in her sixties or seventies with COVID-19, enrolled during active disease.

As DNA, the CDR3 is TGCGCCAGCAGCCAAGTGCTAGCGCGGACCTACGAGCAGTACTTC. Residues: CASSQVLARTYEQYF. J is TRBJ2-7 and V is TRBV4-1; tentative D call: TRBD2 (6 bases). Trimming took off 1 base at V and 2 bases at J, with 12 bases between the two ends. The CDR3 covers 15 residues. Germline CDR1 reads MGHRA; CDR2 reads YSYEKL.

Concerning this clone: Other DNA sequences from this sample encode an identical CDR3 as well. The gene calls are TRBV19 and TRBJ1-2; perhaps TRBD1 as D (5 bases). Trimming took off 3 bases at V and 2 bases at J, with 7 bases between the two ends. Germline-derived CDR1 and CDR2 are LNHDA and SQIVND (reference sequence). This CDR3 comprises 13 residues. Here the CDR3 reads CASSIPGNYGYTF. CDR3 DNA: TGTGCCAGTAGTATTCCAGGGAACTATGGCTACACCTTC.

Turning to this clone: The sample holds other DNA sequences that translate to the same CDR3. J is TRBJ1-4 and V is TRBV18; possible D gene TRBD1, 5 bases. The length of the CDR3 is 15 residues. Trimming stripped 2 bases from V and 1 base from J, with 8 bases between. Germline V gene lookup returns CDR1 KGHSH and CDR2 LQKENI. The CDR3 bases are TGTGCCAGCTCACCAGGGCAGGGAACTAATGAAAAACTGTTTTTT. Translation: CASSPGQGTNEKLFF.

As concerns this clone: The junction and the germline gene differ at one end; a read error may be behind it. J is TRBJ1-2 and V is TRBV7-8; tentatively, D is TRBD1 (6 bases). Germline CDR1 SGHVS, CDR2 FQNEAQ. The CDR3 runs to 11 residues. The CDR3 protein is CASSLGGTPHF. The CDR3 DNA reads as TGTGCCAGCAGCTTAGGAGGGACACCTCATTTC.

The chain carries TRBV2 and TRBJ2-3; D gene uncertain. This CDR3 has 14 residues. V lost 6 bases, J lost 9 bases, and 19 bases lay in between. From germline, CDR1 is SNHLY and CDR2 FYNNEI. CDR3 residues: CASSLGITSGTQYF. CDR3 bases: TGTGCCAGCAGCTTAGGAATAACTTCAGGCACGCAGTATTTT.

The rearrangement joins TRBV11-3 to TRBJ2-5; possible D gene TRBD2, 7 bases. Looked up from germline, CDR1 is SGHNT and CDR2 is YENEEA. The ends were cut back, 5 bases at V and 3 bases at J, with 13 bases in the middle. This CDR3 comprises 14 residues. This CDR3 is CASSPRGGKETQYF. DNA of the CDR3: TGTGCCAGCAGCCCCAGGGGAGGGAAAGAGACCCAGTACTTC.

This chain joins TRBV7-8 and TRBJ2-3; TRBD2 agrees at 7 bases. Germline V gives CDR1 SGHVS, CDR2 FQNEAQ. The CDR3 is made up of 13 amino acids. Trimming removed 7 bases from V and 3 bases from J; junction bases left unmatched: 4. The CDR3 reads CASTSGETDTQYF. The CDR3 nucleotides read TGTGCCAGCACCAGCGGGGAAACAGATACGCAGTATTTT.

The chain couples TRBV10-3 to TRBJ1-2; D is possibly TRBD1 (6 bases). V was trimmed by 11 bases and J by 3 bases, leaving 16 bases between them. The CDR3 is 13 residues long. Germline CDR1 reads ENHRY; CDR2 reads SYGVKD. DNA for the CDR3: TGTGCCGTACAGGGCGTGAAGGACTATGGCTACACCTTC. As protein: CAVQGVKDYGYTF.

The chain carries TRBV6-5 and TRBJ1-5; 9 positions match TRBD1. CDR3 length: 14 amino acids. Trimming took 6 bases from V and 3 from J; bases not matched to a gene: 3. Germline V CDR1 and CDR2: MNHEY, SVGAGI. Here the CDR3 DNA reads TGTGCCAGCAGACAGGGGGCGGACAATCAGCCCCAGCATTTT. Protein sequence: CASRQGADNQPQHF.

The chain joins TRBV18 to TRBJ1-4; D might be TRBD1 (6 bases). This CDR3 is built from 13 residues. The V end lost 4 bases, the J end lost 8 bases, and 11 bases lay between the germline ends. The germline CDR1 and CDR2 sequences are KGHSH and LQKENI. The DNA of the CDR3 is TGTGCCAGCTCACTTCGGACAGAGGAAAAACTGTTTTTT. It codes for CASSLRTEEKLFF.

CDR3 bases: TGTGCCAGCAGCAAAGCCGGGACAGGATTTAACTATGGCTACACCTTC. Its translation: CASSKAGTGFNYGYTF. V is TRBV11-2 and J is TRBJ1-2; 8 bases are a match to TRBD1. After removal of 5 bases from V and 1 base from J, the junction contained 9 bases not matched to a gene. The CDR3 has 16 amino acids. In germline, CDR1 is SGHAT, CDR2 FQNNGV.

The chain joins TRBV19 to TRBJ1-5; weak D call: TRBD1 (6 bases). Germline-derived CDR1 and CDR2 are LNHDA and SQIVND (reference sequence). V was clipped by 6 bases and J by 0 bases, with 15 bases between them. The CDR3 is 16 amino acids. This CDR3 reads CASRGGANRSNQPQHF. The CDR3 DNA follows: TGTGCCAGTAGGGGGGGGGCAAACCGTAGCAATCAGCCCCAGCATTTT. The variable domain in full, completed from reference TRBV19 and TRBJ1-5, reads DGGITQSPKYLFRKEGQNVTLSCEQNLNHDAMYWYRQDPGQGLRLIYYSQIVNDFQKGDIAEGYSVSREKKESFPLTVTSAQKNPTAFYLCASRGGANRSNQPQHFGDGTRLSIL.

V usage is TRBV7-6 and J usage is TRBJ1-2; D remains unclear. Germline V lookup: CDR1 SGHVS, CDR2 FNYEAQ. Trimming took off 5 bases at V and 0 bases at J, with 13 bases between the two ends. This CDR3 has 15 residues. CDR3 protein: CASSPAGKSNYGYTF. The CDR3 coding sequence is TGTGCCAGCAGCCCCGCGGGGAAGTCTAACTATGGCTACACCTTC. Using reference TRBV7-6 and TRBJ1-2 for the parts outside the CDR3, the full variable domain is GAGVSQSPRYKVTKRGQDVALRCDPISGHVSLYWYRQALGQGPEFLTYFNYEAQQDKSGLPNDRFSAERPEGSISTLTIQRTEQRDSAMYRCASSPAGKSNYGYTFGSGTRLTVV.

In this sample, this clone turned up a few times. The rearrangement joins TRBV7-2 to TRBJ2-7; no clear D. The CDR3 contains 12 residues. Trimming cost V 3 bases and J 6 bases, with 9 bases left between them. The germline gives CDR1 SGHTA, CDR2 FQGNSA. The CDR3 DNA reads TGTGCCAGCAGCTTCAGTGGGCGCGAGCAGTACTTC. This translates into CASSFSGREQYF.

In its sample, this clone was seen a few times. This chain joins TRBV9 and TRBJ2-7; 13 nucleotides line up with TRBD2. The CDR3 covers 15 residues. Germline V gives CDR1 SGDLS, CDR2 YYNGEE. The V gene end was trimmed by 0 bases and the J gene end by 5 bases; junction bases not matched to a gene: 2. CDR3 sequence reads: CASSVEGLAGNEQYF. In nucleotides, the CDR3 is TGTGCCAGCAGCGTAGAGGGACTAGCGGGGAACGAGCAGTACTTC.

V is TRBV5-1 and J is TRBJ2-3; the match to TRBD2 covers 11 bases. The junction had 8 bases not matched to a gene; V was cut back by 5 bases and J by 0 bases. The CDR3 has 17 amino acids. CDR1 is SGHRS, CDR2 YFSETQ, per germline. The CDR3, as DNA: TGCGCCAGCAGTCCTGGGACTAGCGGCATAAGCACAGATACGCAGTATTTT. This sequence encodes CASSPGTSGISTDTQYF.

The chain joins TRBV11-2 to TRBJ2-1, with 12 bases lining up with TRBD2. Unmatched junction bases numbered 3, after V lost 5 bases and J lost 4 bases. In germline, CDR1 is SGHAT, CDR2 FQNNGV. The CDR3 totals 15 residues. CDR3 in DNA: TGTGCCAGCAGCCCGACTAGCGGGGGTTACAATGAGCAGTTCTTC. Translation gives CASSPTSGGYNEQFF.

The chain recombines TRBV19 with TRBJ1-2, with a possible D match to TRBD1 (6 bases). The CDR3 consists of 13 residues. CDR1 and CDR2 from the germline V gene are LNHDA and SQIVND (reference sequence). Trimming pared 6 bases from V and 4 bases from J, leaving 12 bases between. In nucleotides, the CDR3 is TGTGCCAGTAGGCGGACAGAAGGCTATGGCTACACCTTC. It is translated as CASRRTEGYGYTF.

The chain joins TRBV7-2 to TRBJ2-5, with 9 positions matching TRBD2. The CDR3 is made up of 14 amino acids. The germline gives CDR1 SGHTA, CDR2 FQGNSA. V dropped 5 bases and J dropped 4; count of bases not matched to a gene: 5. The CDR3 DNA reads as TGTGCCAGCAGCCCGCGGGGGGGCCGAGAGACCCAGTACTTC. Its translation: CASSPRGGRETQYF. Supplemented by reference TRBV7-2 and TRBJ2-5, the full variable domain reads GAGVSQSPSNKVTEKGKDVELRCDPISGHTALYWYRQSLGQGLEFLIYFQGNSAPDKSGLPSDRFSAERTGGSVSTLTIQRTQQEDSAVYLCASSPRGGRETQYFGPGTRLLVL.

The chain has TRBV10-3 and TRBJ1-1; TRBD1 matches 10 bases. The J segment lost 6 bases and the V segment lost 10 bases, leaving 11 bases of the junction unmatched. Germline lookup yields CDR1 ENHRY and CDR2 SYGVKD. This CDR3 is built from 14 residues. The CDR3 DNA reads as TGTGCCACTACGCCGGGACAGGGGCTCCCTGAAGCTTTCTTT. It translates to CATTPGQGLPEAFF.

J is TRBJ1-6 and V is TRBV6-5; TRBD1 aligns across 7 bases. J gave up 9 bases and V 7 bases, and 3 bases lay outside the gene matches. Looked up from germline, CDR1 is MNHEY and CDR2 is SVGAGI. The CDR3 loop spans 12 amino acids. DNA of the CDR3: TGTGCCAGCATCCGGGACAGTTCACCCCTCCACTTT. Translating it yields CASIRDSSPLHF.

The genes are TRBV5-1 and TRBJ1-1, with a tentative D call TRBD1 (6 bases). Germline CDR1 reads SGHRS; CDR2 reads YFSETQ. V was clipped by 1 base and J by 1 base, with 8 bases between them. This CDR3 has 14 residues. For the CDR3, the DNA is TGCGCCAGCAGCTTGACAGGGCAGAACACTGAAGCTTTCTTT. Protein sequence: CASSLTGQNTEAFF.

The V and J genes are TRBV7-9 and TRBJ1-1; D is undetermined. Germline CDR1 reads SEHNR; CDR2 reads FQNEAQ (reference sequence). Trimming removed 3 bases from V and 1 base from J, with 12 bases in between. The CDR3 is 15 residues long. CDR3 sequence reads: CASSLVGSGNTEAFF. CDR3 DNA sequence: TGTGCCAGCAGCTTGGTGGGGAGTGGGAACACTGAAGCTTTCTTT.

The chain uses TRBV5-6 and TRBJ1-1; no firm D call. Deletions cut 5 bases from V and 0 bases from J, with 8 bases between. Germline-derived CDR1 and CDR2 are SGHDT and YYEEEE. This CDR3 is built from 13 residues. CDR3 sequence reads: CASRFGMNTEAFF. CDR3 DNA: TGTGCCAGCAGGTTTGGCATGAACACTGAAGCTTTCTTT. Full variable domain (missing parts from reference TRBV5-6 and TRBJ1-1): DAGVTQSPTHLIKTRGQQVTLRCSPKSGHDTVSWYQQALGQGPQFIFQYYEEEERQRGNFPDRFSGHQFPNYSSELNVNALLLGDSALYLCASRFGMNTEAFFGQGTRLTVV.